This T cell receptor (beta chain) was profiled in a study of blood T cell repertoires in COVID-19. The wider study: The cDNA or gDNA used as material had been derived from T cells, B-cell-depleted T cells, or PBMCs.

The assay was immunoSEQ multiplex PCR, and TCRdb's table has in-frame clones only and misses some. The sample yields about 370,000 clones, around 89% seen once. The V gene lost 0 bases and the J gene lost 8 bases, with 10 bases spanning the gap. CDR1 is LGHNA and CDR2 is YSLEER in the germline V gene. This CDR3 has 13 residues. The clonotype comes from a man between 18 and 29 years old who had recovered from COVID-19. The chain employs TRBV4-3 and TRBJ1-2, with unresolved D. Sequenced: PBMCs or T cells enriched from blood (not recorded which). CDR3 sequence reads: CASSQDRGLGYTF. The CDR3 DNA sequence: TGCGCCAGCAGCCAAGATCGAGGGTTGGGCTACACCTTC.